Shown below are 12 T cell receptor beta chains from a single sample sequenced in a study of shared T cell receptors in the human thymus. Repertoires were generated with immunoSEQ multiplex PCR, while TCRdb's copy carries only in-frame clones and drops some. Of about 380,000 clones in the sample, 85% to 95% were seen once. The specimen was thymocytes. Receptors were obtained from a human donor.

The chain uses TRBV7-3 and TRBJ1-1, with 7 bases identical to TRBD1. V lost 5 bases to trimming and J lost 0 bases; unmatched junction nucleotides: 6. There are 15 residues in the CDR3. Germline V gives CDR1 SGHTA, CDR2 FQGTGA. CDR3 sequence (DNA): TGTGCCAGCAGCCAACAGGGGCCGGTGAACACTGAAGCTTTCTTT. Protein sequence: CASSQQGPVNTEAFF.

The chain employs TRBV15 and TRBJ2-1; 7 bases match TRBD2. CDR3 length equals 17 residues. Germline CDR1 LNHNV, CDR2 YYDKDF (reference sequence). Trimming cost V 2 bases and J 7 bases; bases outside gene matches: 14. The CDR3 DNA sequence: TGTGCCACCAGCAGATCCCTTAGCGGGTGGCCGTCAAATGAGCAGTTCTTC. It translates to CATSRSLSGWPSNEQFF.

The rearrangement joins TRBV30 to TRBJ2-7; TRBD2 matches 15 bases. J gave up 5 bases and V 3 bases, and 8 bases lay outside the gene matches. Germline CDR1 reads GTSNPN; CDR2 reads SVGIG (reference sequence). The CDR3 is 16 residues long. As DNA, the CDR3 is TGTGCCTGGAGAGAGACCTGGACTAGCGGGAGGGACGAGCAGTACTTC. Translated: CAWRETWTSGRDEQYF.

The rearrangement joins TRBV6-1 to TRBJ1-1; 7 nucleotides align to TRBD1. The V gene end was trimmed by 6 bases and the J gene end by 1 base; junction bases not matched to a gene: 5. Germline V lookup: CDR1 MNHNS, CDR2 SASEGT. The length of the CDR3 is 14 residues. CDR3: CASSLTGPNTEAFF. Here the CDR3 DNA reads TGTGCCAGCAGCCTGACAGGGCCGAACACTGAAGCTTTCTTT.

The genes are TRBV7-2 and TRBJ2-7; maybe TRBD1 (6 bases). The CDR3 is 15 residues long. Germline V gene lookup returns CDR1 SGHTA and CDR2 FQGNSA. The V end was cut by 5 bases, the J end by 3 bases, with 17 bases between. In DNA, the CDR3 is TGTGCCAGCAGCCGGACAGATATAACGGACTACGAGCAGTACTTC. This sequence encodes CASSRTDITDYEQYF.

The rearrangement links TRBV7-8 to TRBJ2-7; D might be TRBD1 (5 bases). CDR1 is SGHVS, CDR2 FQNEAQ, per germline. This CDR3 is built from 14 residues. Trimming took 4 bases from V and 7 from J, leaving 17 bases between them. The CDR3 DNA reads TGTGCCAGCAGCTCCCCGGGCAGGGTGGGAGAGCAGTACTTC. It codes for CASSSPGRVGEQYF.

The chain couples TRBV1 to TRBJ2-7. TRBV1 is listed as a pseudogene. The CDR3 sequence is 15 residues long. The DNA of the CDR3 is TGCACCAGCAGCCATCGTCCGGGCCCTGGCTCCGAGCAGTACTTC. It specifies CTSSHRPGPGSEQYF.

The chain couples TRBV28 to TRBJ2-5; 8 bases line up with TRBD1. The V segment lost 6 bases and the J segment 5 bases; nucleotides outside the gene matches: 11. CDR3 length: 15 amino acids. Germline V gene lookup returns CDR1 MDHEN and CDR2 SYDVKM. For the CDR3, the DNA is TGTGCCAGCAGCACCGGACAGGGCAGCACGGAGACCCAGTACTTC. The encoded protein is CASSTGQGSTETQYF.

This clone was counted between two and nine times. This sequence joins TRBV30 and TRBJ1-5; a possible D gene is TRBD1 (5 bases). With 5 bases removed from V and 0 bases from J, the gap between germline ends came to 8 bases. This CDR3 has 13 residues. Germline V lookup: CDR1 GTSNPN, CDR2 SVGIG (reference sequence). The CDR3 sequence: CAWQGYSNQPQHF. The CDR3 nucleotides are TGTGCCTGGCAGGGTTATAGCAATCAGCCCCAGCATTTT.

The chain has TRBV7-2 and TRBJ2-3; 7 nucleotides agree with TRBD2. Germline V gene sequence: CDR1 SGHTA, CDR2 FQGNSA. V shed 4 bases, J shed 6 bases, and the junction held 7 bases outside the gene matches. CDR3 length equals 14 residues. In DNA, the CDR3 is TGTGCCAGCAGCTCGGGACTAATATCCGATACGCAGTATTTT. This gives the protein CASSSGLISDTQYF.

V and J are TRBV12-5 and TRBJ2-3; D gene unclear. The CDR3 sequence is 17 residues long. V was clipped by 0 bases and J by 1 base, with 14 bases between them. Germline CDR1 and CDR2: LGHNT and FRNRAP. CDR3 bases: TGTGCTAGTGGTTTGGTACGATATGGGGATGGCACAGATACGCAGTATTTT. Translating gives CASGLVRYGDGTDTQYF.

The CDR3 loop reads CASSRTSGSHEQYF. The CDR3, as DNA: TGTGCCAGCAGCCGGACTAGCGGGAGCCACGAGCAGTACTTC. This chain links TRBV6-5 with TRBJ2-7; 13 bases map to TRBD2. The germline V gene encodes CDR1 MNHEY and CDR2 SVGAGI. Losses at the gene ends were 6 bases for V and 5 bases for J; bases not matched to a gene: 4. The CDR3 sequence is 14 residues long.